Below are 23 T cell receptor beta chains sequenced from a single sample in a study of cytomegalovirus exposure and HLA in healthy donors. Data came from immunoSEQ multiplex PCR; TCRdb stores just in-frame clones and leaves some out. This table holds some 250,000 clones, 90% found once. Specimen: PBMCs. Every receptor here comes from a woman aged 18-29 years in good health and CMV-seronegative.

This clone was observed once. This chain links TRBV30 with TRBJ1-4, with D maybe TRBD1 (5 bases). Germline CDR1 and CDR2: GTSNPN and SVGIG (reference sequence). The CDR3 totals 13 residues. Trimming left V 5 bases short and J 6 bases short, with 13 bases between. CDR3 sequence (DNA): TGTGCCTGGCACGAAACAGGAGATGAAAAACTGTTTTTT. Its translation: CAWHETGDEKLFF.

This clone was seen only once. The J gene is TRBJ1-6, the V gene TRBV9; 9 bases are a match to TRBD1. CDR1 is SGDLS and CDR2 is YYNGEE in the germline V gene. There are 16 residues in the CDR3. Unmatched junction bases numbered 7, after V lost 0 bases and J lost 9 bases. The CDR3 sequence: CASSVGGQGIGSPLHF. The CDR3 nucleotides read TGTGCCAGCAGCGTAGGGGGACAGGGAATCGGTTCACCCCTCCACTTT.

This clone was detected once. The rearrangement uses TRBV10-3 and TRBJ1-1; D might be TRBD1 (6 bases). This CDR3 has 15 amino acids. Trimming took 6 bases from V and 3 from J, leaving 17 bases between them. The germline V gene has CDR1 ENHRY and CDR2 SYGVKD. In DNA, the CDR3 is TGTGCCATCAGCGCGGCAAGGGGGAGGGACACTGAAGCTTTCTTT. Translation gives CAISAARGRDTEAFF.

The chain combines TRBV7-2 with TRBJ2-3; 8 bases are a match to TRBD1. Per the germline V gene, CDR1 is SGHTA and CDR2 is FQGNSA. The CDR3 is made up of 16 amino acids. The trim removed 5 bases at V and 2 bases at J, leaving 9 bases unmatched. The CDR3 loop reads CASSQGAGTFTDTQYF. The CDR3 bases are TGTGCCAGCAGCCAGGGGGCAGGGACTTTCACAGATACGCAGTATTTT.

The V and J genes are TRBV7-6 and TRBJ1-6, with 7 bases that match TRBD1. The CDR3 loop spans 14 amino acids. CDR1 is SGHVS and CDR2 is FNYEAQ in the germline V gene. V shed 1 base, J shed 9 bases, and the junction held 3 bases outside the gene matches. The CDR3 bases are TGTGCCAGCAGCTTAGACAGGGGAATTTCACCCCTCCACTTT. Translating gives CASSLDRGISPLHF. Full variable domain (outside the CDR3, taken from reference TRBV7-6 and TRBJ1-6): GAGVSQSPRYKVTKRGQDVALRCDPISGHVSLYWYRQALGQGPEFLTYFNYEAQQDKSGLPNDRFSAERPEGSISTLTIQRTEQRDSAMYRCASSLDRGISPLHFGNGTRLTVT.

This clone came up a few times. The genes are TRBV28 and TRBJ2-7; weak D call: TRBD1 (5 bases). In germline, CDR1 is MDHEN, CDR2 SYDVKM. V lost 5 bases and J 0 bases, leaving 11 bases between the germline ends. This CDR3 contains 14 residues. CDR3 sequence (DNA): TGTGCCAGCAGTCCCCCGGACACCTCCTACGAGCAGTACTTC. This encodes CASSPPDTSYEQYF.

V and J are TRBV19 and TRBJ2-2, with D tentatively TRBD2 (6 bases). Germline V gene lookup returns CDR1 LNHDA and CDR2 SQIVND (reference sequence). This CDR3 is built from 13 residues. Trimming pared 5 bases from V and 8 bases from J, leaving 12 bases between. The CDR3 sequence: CASSWLGGGELFF. Written as DNA, the CDR3 is TGTGCCAGTAGTTGGTTGGGAGGTGGGGAGCTGTTTTTT. The full variable domain, in which reference TRBV19 and TRBJ2-2 provide the parts outside the CDR3, is DGGITQSPKYLFRKEGQNVTLSCEQNLNHDAMYWYRQDPGQGLRLIYYSQIVNDFQKGDIAEGYSVSREKKESFPLTVTSAQKNPTAFYLCASSWLGGGELFFGEGSRLTVL.

The chain is built from TRBV4-3 and TRBJ1-1; TRBD1 is a possible D gene (6 bases). CDR1 LGHNA and CDR2 YSLEER come from the germline V gene. This CDR3 is 16 amino acids long. V dropped 0 bases and J dropped 2 bases, with 13 bases sitting between them. CDR3 region: CASSQDAPGENTEAFF. CDR3 nucleotide sequence: TGCGCCAGCAGCCAAGACGCGCCAGGGGAAAACACTGAAGCTTTCTTT.

This clone was observed a single time. The V call is TRBV7-3, the J call TRBJ1-1; tentatively, D is TRBD1 (5 bases). Germline assignment: CDR1 SGHTA and CDR2 FQGTGA. V lost 1 base and J 5 bases, leaving 14 bases between the germline ends. The CDR3 spans 15 residues. The CDR3 spells CASSLSLSGRTEAFF. CDR3 bases: TGTGCCAGCAGCTTAAGTTTATCAGGGCGGACTGAAGCTTTCTTT.

The V and J genes are TRBV5-1 and TRBJ2-2; D is perhaps TRBD2 (5 bases). The CDR3 contains 15 residues. Looked up from germline, CDR1 is SGHRS and CDR2 is YFSETQ. With 0 bases removed from V and 3 bases from J, the gap between germline ends came to 9 bases. CDR3 region: CASSLEQRYTGELFF. The DNA of the CDR3 is TGCGCCAGCAGCTTGGAACAGCGGTACACCGGGGAGCTGTTTTTT.

The rearrangement uses TRBV4-2 and TRBJ2-1; 10 bases match TRBD1. In germline, CDR1 is LGHNA, CDR2 YNFKEQ. The CDR3 is 17 amino acids. The V segment lost 0 bases and the J segment 0 bases; nucleotides outside the gene matches: 2. The CDR3 protein is CASSQERTGGSYNEQFF. The CDR3 DNA reads as TGTGCCAGCAGCCAAGAACGGACAGGGGGCTCCTACAATGAGCAGTTCTTC.

The chain employs TRBV28 and TRBJ1-4; D gene ambiguous. The CDR3 is 14 amino acids. CDR1 is MDHEN and CDR2 is SYDVKM in the germline V gene. The V end was cut by 3 bases, the J end by 4 bases, with 9 bases between. Here the CDR3 reads CASSFEARNEKLFF. Here the CDR3 DNA reads TGTGCCAGCAGTTTTGAGGCCCGTAATGAAAAACTGTTTTTT.

This chain links TRBV4-1 with TRBJ1-6; no clear D gene. Germline V lookup: CDR1 MGHRA, CDR2 YSYEKL. Trimming stripped 3 bases from V and 7 bases from J, with 13 bases between. This CDR3 is 15 amino acids long. The CDR3 DNA follows: TGCGCCAGCAGCCAGGAGACGTATACAAATTCACCCCTCCACTTT. Protein: CASSQETYTNSPLHF.

The rearrangement uses TRBV18 and TRBJ1-1, with a weak D call TRBD1 (5 bases). The CDR3 totals 12 residues. Germline CDR1 KGHSH, CDR2 LQKENI. Trimming removed 7 bases from V and 1 base from J, with 7 bases in between. The CDR3 is CASCTGNTEAFF. The CDR3 coding sequence is TGTGCCAGCTGTACAGGGAACACTGAAGCTTTCTTT. Full variable domain (missing parts from reference TRBV18 and TRBJ1-1): NAGVMQNPRHLVRRRGQEARLRCSPMKGHSHVYWYRQLPEEGLKFMVYLQKENIIDESGMPKERFSAEFPKEGPSILRIQQVVRGDSAAYFCASCTGNTEAFFGQGTRLTVV.

This clone was observed once. CDR3 nucleotides: TGTGCCAGCAGCTTTGGCGGGGCGGCTAGCACAGATACGCAGTATTTT. This encodes CASSFGGAASTDTQYF. The genes are TRBV5-4 and TRBJ2-3, with TRBD2 as a possible D gene (6 bases). Looked up from germline, CDR1 is SGHNT and CDR2 is YYREEE (reference sequence). This CDR3 is 16 amino acids long. The V and J ends lost 2 bases and 0 bases respectively, with 13 bases between them.

The CDR3 DNA reads as TGTGCCAGCAGCTATTCACGGGGGGCAATGGACACCATATATTTT. Protein: CASSYSRGAMDTIYF. The V and J genes are TRBV7-9 and TRBJ1-3, with D perhaps matching TRBD1 (6 bases). Germline V CDR1 and CDR2: SEHNR, FQNEAQ (reference sequence). The CDR3 has 15 amino acids. The V and J ends lost 4 bases and 8 bases respectively, with 18 bases between them.

The rearrangement links TRBV6-4 to TRBJ1-2; TRBD1 matches at 8 bases. Germline-derived CDR1 and CDR2 are MRHNA and SNTAGT. This CDR3 is 14 amino acids long. V was clipped by 3 bases and J by 3 bases; unmatched bases: 3. The CDR3 DNA follows: TGTGCCAGCAGTGAAACGACAGGGGACTATGGCTACACCTTC. Translated: CASSETTGDYGYTF.

This chain connects TRBV6-1 to TRBJ2-5; D is perhaps TRBD2 (6 bases). This CDR3 has 14 amino acids. The V and J ends lost 7 bases and 2 bases respectively, with 14 bases between them. Germline values: CDR1 MNHNS, CDR2 SASEGT. CDR3 region: CASIGARGQETQYF. CDR3 coding DNA: TGTGCCAGCATAGGCGCCCGGGGGCAAGAGACCCAGTACTTC.

The CDR3 nucleotides are TGCGCCAGCAGCGGACTAGCCAATGAGCAGTTCTTC. It is translated as CASSGLANEQFF. This chain connects TRBV4-1 to TRBJ2-1, with TRBD2 matching 8 bases. The ends lost 5 bases at V and 6 bases at J; junction bases unmatched: 0. Looked up from germline, CDR1 is MGHRA and CDR2 is YSYEKL. There are 12 residues in the CDR3.

The CDR3: CASSYDSSYEQYV. The CDR3 DNA is TGCGCCAGCAGTTATGACAGCTCCTACGAGCAGTACGTC. The chain recombines TRBV5-1 with TRBJ2-7; the D gene is possibly TRBD1 (5 bases). CDR1 SGHRS and CDR2 YFSETQ come from the germline V gene. Trimming took off 5 bases at V and 0 bases at J, with 9 bases between the two ends. The CDR3 length is 13 residues.

This chain joins TRBV6-5 and TRBJ1-1; 11 bases align to TRBD1. There are 16 residues in the CDR3. V shed 2 bases and J 7 bases; nucleotides not matched to a gene: 9. CDR1 is MNHEY, CDR2 SVGAGI, per germline. The CDR3 reads CASSYPGTGGRIEAFF. The CDR3 DNA reads as TGTGCCAGCAGTTACCCCGGGACAGGGGGGCGGATTGAAGCTTTCTTT.

This clone was recorded a few times. The chain carries TRBV29-1 and TRBJ1-1, with a possible D match to TRBD1 (6 bases). Looked up from germline, CDR1 is SQVTM and CDR2 is ANQGSEA. V was shortened by 6 bases and J by 10 bases, with 12 bases between the two germline ends. The CDR3 has 10 residues. The CDR3 here is CSVRQERAFF. The CDR3 coding sequence is TGCAGCGTCCGACAGGAACGAGCTTTCTTT. Together with reference TRBV29-1 and TRBJ1-1, the CDR3 gives the full variable domain: SAVISQKPSRDICQRGTSLTIQCQVDSQVTMMFWYRQQPGQSLTLIATANQGSEATYESGFVIDKFPISRPNLTFSTLTVSNMSPEDSSIYLCSVRQERAFFGQGTRLTVV.

The CDR3 nucleotides are TGTGCCAGCAGTTCCGGGACAGGGCGGTACGAGCAGTACTTC. Protein product: CASSSGTGRYEQYF. The J gene is TRBJ2-7, the V gene TRBV6-1, with TRBD1 identical over 9 bases. Germline V CDR1 and CDR2: MNHNS, SASEGT. V was pared by 5 bases and J by 4 bases, with 6 bases of the junction left unmatched. CDR3 length: 14 residues.